This T cell receptor (beta chain) was captured in a study of cytotoxic CD8 clonotypes in ibrutinib-treated CLL. The method was immunoSEQ multiplex PCR; TCRdb's version includes in-frame clones alone and lacks a portion of them. The sample lists 250,000 to 350,000 clones, less than 85% occurring once. Between the trimmed V and J ends, which lost 2 bases and 4 bases, there was a span of 9 bases. Per germline, CDR1 MNHNY and CDR2 SVGAGI (reference sequence). The CDR3 loop spans 14 amino acids. The material sequenced was PBMCs, taken at disease progression, from a patient treated with ibrutinib. The chain employs TRBV6-6 and TRBJ1-3, with D unresolved. This sequence originates from a human donor with chronic lymphocytic leukemia. The CDR3: CASSYLAGGNTIYF. DNA of the CDR3: TGTGCCAGCAGTTACCTAGCAGGCGGAAACACCATATATTTT.